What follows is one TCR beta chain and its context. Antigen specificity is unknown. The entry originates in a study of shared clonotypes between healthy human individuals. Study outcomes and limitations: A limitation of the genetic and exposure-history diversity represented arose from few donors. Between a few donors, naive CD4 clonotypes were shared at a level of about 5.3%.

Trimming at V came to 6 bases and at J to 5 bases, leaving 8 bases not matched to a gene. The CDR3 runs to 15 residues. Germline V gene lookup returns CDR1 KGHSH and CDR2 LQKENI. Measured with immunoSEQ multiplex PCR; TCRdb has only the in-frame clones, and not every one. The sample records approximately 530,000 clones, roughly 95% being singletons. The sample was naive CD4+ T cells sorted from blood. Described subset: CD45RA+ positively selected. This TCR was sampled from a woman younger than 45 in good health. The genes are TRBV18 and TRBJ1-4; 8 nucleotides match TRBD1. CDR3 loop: CASSHTGGRNEKLFF. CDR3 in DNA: TGTGCCAGCTCGCATACAGGGGGAAGAAATGAAAAACTGTTTTTT.